The next 9 T cell receptor beta chains were all read from a single sample in a study of beta chain features in type 1 diabetes. Study-wide results and caveats: Significant though moderate, a shortening of TCRB CDR3s appeared in all four CD4+ subsets of Type 1 diabetes patients.

Every bit of the isolated RNA underwent reverse transcription, so sequencing read expressed TCRB transcripts. TCRdb keeps only in-frame clones here, not all; method: immunoSEQ multiplex PCR. The sample records about 160,000 clones, roughly 7.1% being singletons. For these TCRs, the target antigens are not known. Sequenced sample: central memory CD4+ T cells from blood. The receptors stem from a woman between 40 and 55 years old with type 1 diabetes.

The chain couples TRBV9 to TRBJ1-1; no firm D call. Looked up from germline, CDR1 is SGDLS and CDR2 is YYNGEE. V was cut by 0 bases and J by 0 bases, with 12 bases left in between. The CDR3 runs 16 residues. The chain's CDR3 is CASSVAVSLMNTEAFF. CDR3 DNA sequence: TGTGCCAGCAGCGTAGCAGTGTCCCTTATGAACACTGAAGCTTTCTTT.

This clone was counted only a few times. V usage is TRBV2 and J usage is TRBJ2-7; 10 bases fit TRBD1. The V gene end was trimmed by 5 bases and the J gene end by 3 bases; junction bases not matched to a gene: 4. Germline V gene sequence: CDR1 SNHLY, CDR2 FYNNEI. The CDR3 length is 14 residues. CDR3 residues: CASSPRTGGYEQYF. CDR3 bases: TGTGCCAGCAGTCCGAGGACAGGGGGCTACGAGCAGTACTTC.

This clone was recorded at least ten times. The V gene is TRBV28, the J gene TRBJ2-7; TRBD2 might be the D (5 bases). CDR3 length: 14 amino acids. Trimming pared 6 bases from V and 3 bases from J, leaving 15 bases between. The germline V gene encodes CDR1 MDHEN and CDR2 SYDVKM. For the CDR3, the DNA is TGTGCCAGCAGATCGGGATCGGCCAACTACGAGCAGTACTTC. As protein: CASRSGSANYEQYF.

This clone showed up just a few times. The rearrangement joins TRBV10-3 to TRBJ1-1; TRBD1 aligns across 8 bases. Germline CDR1 ENHRY, CDR2 SYGVKD. Trimming removed 4 bases from V and 11 bases from J; junction bases left unmatched: 9. The CDR3 is 13 amino acids. The CDR3 loop is CAISGRGTGDAFF. The CDR3 region has the DNA TGTGCCATCAGTGGACGAGGGACAGGCGACGCTTTCTTT.

This clone showed up just a few times. The chain uses TRBV5-4 and TRBJ2-5; 9 bases line up with TRBD2. Germline trimming cut 1 base from V and 4 bases from J; bases unmatched to any gene: 2. This CDR3 is built from 14 residues. Germline lookup yields CDR1 SGHNT and CDR2 YYREEE (reference sequence). CDR3 coding DNA: TGTGCCAGCAGCTTGAAAGCGGGGGGAGAGACCCAGTACTTC. This codes for CASSLKAGGETQYF.

There are a few counts of this clone. The rearrangement uses TRBV29-1 and TRBJ1-4; TRBD1 aligns across 9 bases. The CDR3 length is 13 residues. V dropped 6 bases and J dropped 3; count of bases not matched to a gene: 2. Germline V gene sequence: CDR1 SQVTM, CDR2 ANQGSEA. CDR3 in DNA: TGCAGCGTCCGGGACAGGGCTAATGAAAAACTGTTTTTT. It specifies CSVRDRANEKLFF.

In the case of this clone: This sample includes further DNA sequences coding for the same CDR3. The rearrangement uses TRBV29-1 and TRBJ1-5, with 9 bases lining up with TRBD1. CDR3 length equals 13 residues. With 6 bases clipped from V and 3 bases from J, the junction kept 3 bases outside the gene matches. Germline V lookup: CDR1 SQVTM, CDR2 ANQGSEA. CDR3 loop: CSVTGGVNQPQHF. The DNA of the CDR3 is TGCAGCGTGACAGGGGGAGTCAATCAGCCCCAGCATTTT.

This clone was observed a handful of times. The chain recombines TRBV2 with TRBJ1-1, with D perhaps TRBD1 (5 bases). V dropped 7 bases and J dropped 0 bases, with 12 bases sitting between them. There are 14 residues in the CDR3. Germline V CDR1 and CDR2: SNHLY, FYNNEI. The CDR3 nucleotides are TGTGCCAGCAATTTCGGGGGGATGAACACTGAAGCTTTCTTT. It encodes CASNFGGMNTEAFF.

The CDR3 region has the DNA TGTGCCATCCGGTGGTCGGGGACAACGGTGAATGAGCAGTTCTTC. Amino acid sequence: CAIRWSGTTVNEQFF. V usage is TRBV10-3 and J usage is TRBJ2-1; perhaps TRBD1 as D (6 bases). V lost 8 bases and J lost 7, with 21 bases in between. The V gene's germline CDR1 is ENHRY and CDR2 SYGVKD. The CDR3 covers 15 residues.